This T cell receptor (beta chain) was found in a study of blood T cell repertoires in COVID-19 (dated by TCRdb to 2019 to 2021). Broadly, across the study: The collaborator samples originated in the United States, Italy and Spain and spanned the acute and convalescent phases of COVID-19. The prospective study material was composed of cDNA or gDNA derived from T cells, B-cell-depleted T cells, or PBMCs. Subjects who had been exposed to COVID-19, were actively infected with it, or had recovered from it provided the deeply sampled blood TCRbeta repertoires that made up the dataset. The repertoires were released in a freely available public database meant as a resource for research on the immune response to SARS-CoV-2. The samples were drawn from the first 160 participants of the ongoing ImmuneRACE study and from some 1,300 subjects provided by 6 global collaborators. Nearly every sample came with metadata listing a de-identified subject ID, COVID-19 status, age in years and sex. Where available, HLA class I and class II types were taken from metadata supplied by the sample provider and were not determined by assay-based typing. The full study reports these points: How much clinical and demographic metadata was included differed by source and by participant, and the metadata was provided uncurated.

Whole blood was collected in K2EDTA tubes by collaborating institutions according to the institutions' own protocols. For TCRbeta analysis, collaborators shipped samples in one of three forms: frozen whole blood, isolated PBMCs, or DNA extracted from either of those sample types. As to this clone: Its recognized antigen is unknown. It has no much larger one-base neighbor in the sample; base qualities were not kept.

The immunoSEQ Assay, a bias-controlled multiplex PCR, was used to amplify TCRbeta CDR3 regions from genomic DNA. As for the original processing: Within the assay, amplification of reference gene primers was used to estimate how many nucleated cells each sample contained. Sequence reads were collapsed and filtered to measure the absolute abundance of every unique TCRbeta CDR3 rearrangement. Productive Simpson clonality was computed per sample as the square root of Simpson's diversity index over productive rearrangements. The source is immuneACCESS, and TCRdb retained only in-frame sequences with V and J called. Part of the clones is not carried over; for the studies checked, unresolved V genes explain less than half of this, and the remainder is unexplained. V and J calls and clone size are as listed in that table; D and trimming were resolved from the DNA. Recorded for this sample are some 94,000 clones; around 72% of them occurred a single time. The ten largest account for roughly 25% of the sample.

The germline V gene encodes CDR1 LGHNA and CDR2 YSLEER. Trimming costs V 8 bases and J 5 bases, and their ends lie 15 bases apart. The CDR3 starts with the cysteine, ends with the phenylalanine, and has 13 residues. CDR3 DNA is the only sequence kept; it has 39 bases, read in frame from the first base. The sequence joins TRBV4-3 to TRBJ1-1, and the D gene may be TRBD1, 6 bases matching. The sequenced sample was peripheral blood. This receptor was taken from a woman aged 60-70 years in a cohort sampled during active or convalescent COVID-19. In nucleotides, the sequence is TGCGCCAGCGGGCACAGGGATAAGACTGAAGCTTTCTTT. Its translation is CASGHRDKTEAFF.